This TCR beta chain was recovered during a study of beta chain features in type 1 diabetes. This clone was picked up a small number of times. Expressed TCRB transcripts got sequenced, as all isolated RNA was reverse transcribed. This table comes from immunoSEQ multiplex PCR, and its TCRdb copy is limited to in-frame clones, with some not included. Of 310,000 or so clones in the sample, roughly 8% were seen once. After removal of 6 bases from V and 6 bases from J, the junction contained 8 bases not matched to a gene. Germline values: CDR1 MDHEN, CDR2 SYDVKM. The CDR3 extends over 15 amino acids. The TCR comes from a woman younger than 35 in good health. Sequencing used central memory CD4+ T cells from blood. The V gene is TRBV28, the J gene TRBJ2-1; 10 bases are a match to TRBD2. This CDR3 is CASSPLAGGTNEQFF. As DNA, the CDR3 is TGTGCCAGCAGCCCCTTAGCGGGAGGTACCAATGAGCAGTTCTTC.